This TCR beta chain emerged from a study of blood T cell repertoires in COVID-19. Study details: T cells, B-cell-depleted T cells, or PBMCs supplied cDNA or gDNA.

Clones were read by immunoSEQ multiplex PCR, and TCRdb kept only the in-frame ones, dropping some. The sample includes roughly 170,000 clones, approximately 85% of them seen just once. CDR3 size: 13 residues. Trimming removed 2 bases at V and 4 bases at J, with 8 bases between. Germline CDR1 and CDR2: MNHEY and SMNVEV (reference sequence). This chain links TRBV27 with TRBJ1-2; a possible D gene is TRBD1 (6 bases). The TCR originated in a man between 60 and 75 years old who had recovered from COVID-19. What was sequenced was peripheral blood. CDR3 residues: CASSLTGPYGYTF. DNA for the CDR3: TGTGCCAGCAGTTTAACAGGGCCCTATGGCTACACCTTC.